The clone carrying this T cell receptor beta chain was seen many times. Time point here: newly diagnosed GD, antithyroid drugs for less than 3 months. Researchers made the TCR library from RNA that was extracted from PBMCs. The entry originates in a study of regulatory T cells in long-lasting Graves disease. Relying on iRepertoire HTBI primers and Arm-PCR of CDR3 regions, the team built TCR beta libraries. TCRdb re-derived calls from the multiplex PCR reads in MiXCR, one entry per CDR3 protein. The table has about half a million distinct CDR3 sequences, around 11% seen once. The CDR3 covers 16 residues. CDR1 and CDR2 from the germline V gene are SGHKS and YYEKEE (reference sequence). The V end was cut by 0 bases, the J end by 1 base, with 13 bases between. These data were also reused for a study on T cells in Graves' hyperthyroidism and ophthalmopathy.

The receptor comes from a woman between 25 and 40 years old with Graves disease. The chain has TRBV5-5 and TRBJ1-1, with D possibly being TRBD1 (5 bases). The specimen comprised peripheral blood mononuclear cells (PBMCs), sampled at new diagnosis, from a patient treated with antithyroid drugs. CDR3 in amino acids: CASSLVVRGPNTEAFF. CDR3 DNA: TGTGCCAGCAGCTTGGTCGTCCGGGGACCGAACACTGAAGCTTTCTTT.